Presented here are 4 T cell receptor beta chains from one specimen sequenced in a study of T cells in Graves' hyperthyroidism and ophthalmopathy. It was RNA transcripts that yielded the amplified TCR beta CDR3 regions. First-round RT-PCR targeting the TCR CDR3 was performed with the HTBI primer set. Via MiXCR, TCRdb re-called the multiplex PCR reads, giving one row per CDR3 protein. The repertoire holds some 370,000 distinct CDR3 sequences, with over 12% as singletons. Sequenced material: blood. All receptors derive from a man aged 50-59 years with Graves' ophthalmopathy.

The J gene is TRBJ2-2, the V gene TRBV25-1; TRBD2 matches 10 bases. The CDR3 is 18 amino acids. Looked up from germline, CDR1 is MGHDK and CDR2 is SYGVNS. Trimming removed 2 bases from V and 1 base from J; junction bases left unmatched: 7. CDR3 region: CASSEPFGTSENTGELFF. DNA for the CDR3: TGTGCCAGCAGTGAACCCTTCGGGACTAGCGAGAACACCGGGGAGCTGTTTTTT.

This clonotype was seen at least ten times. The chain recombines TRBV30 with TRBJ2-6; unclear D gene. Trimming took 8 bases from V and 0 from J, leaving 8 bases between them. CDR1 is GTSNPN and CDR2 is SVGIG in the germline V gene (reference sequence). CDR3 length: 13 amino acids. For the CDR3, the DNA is TGTGCCCGGGCGTACTCTGGGGCCAACGTCCTGACTTTC. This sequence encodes CARAYSGANVLTF. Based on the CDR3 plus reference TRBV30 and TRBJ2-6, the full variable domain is SQTIHQWPATLVQPVGSPLSLECTVEGTSNPNLYWYRQAAGRGLQLLFYSVGIGQISSEVPQNLSASRPQDRQFILSSKKLLLSDSGFYLCARAYSGANVLTFGAGSRLTVL.

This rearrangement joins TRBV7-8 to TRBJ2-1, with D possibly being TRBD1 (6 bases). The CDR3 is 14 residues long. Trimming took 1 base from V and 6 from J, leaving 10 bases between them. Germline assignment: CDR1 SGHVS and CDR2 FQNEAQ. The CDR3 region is CASSLVTGTNEQFF. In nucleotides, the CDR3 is TGTGCCAGCAGCTTAGTGACAGGAACCAATGAGCAGTTCTTC.

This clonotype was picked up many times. CDR3 protein: CASSRRTSGSSEQFF. The CDR3 coding sequence is TGTGCCAGCAGCCGACGGACTAGCGGGTCCAGTGAGCAGTTCTTC. The genes are TRBV7-2 and TRBJ2-1; TRBD2 matches at 11 bases. Trimming took 5 bases from V and 9 from J; bases not matched to a gene: 9. The CDR3 has 15 residues. Germline-derived CDR1 and CDR2 are SGHTA and FQGNSA. The full variable domain, its missing parts supplied by reference TRBV7-2 and TRBJ2-1, is GAGVSQSPSNKVTEKGKDVELRCDPISGHTALYWYRQSLGQGLEFLIYFQGNSAPDKSGLPSDRFSAERTGGSVSTLTIQRTQQEDSAVYLCASSRRTSGSSEQFFGPGTRLTVL.